Below are 27 T cell receptor beta chains sequenced from a single sample in a study of glioma-infiltrating T cells after dendritic cell vaccination. Profiling relied on immunoSEQ multiplex PCR, and the TCRdb table lists in-frame clones only, not all of them. This sample has fewer than 100,000 clones, with 85% to 90% found just once. The sample here was blood, taken before dendritic cell vaccination. These receptors were collected from a human donor with glioblastoma.

The V call is TRBV2, the J call TRBJ2-7; no clear D gene. The CDR3 runs to 17 residues. Trimming removed 3 bases at V and 6 bases at J, with 24 bases between. In germline, CDR1 is SNHLY, CDR2 FYNNEI. The CDR3 region is CASSEAPSGNPTCEQYF. CDR3 nucleotides: TGTGCCAGCAGTGAGGCGCCCTCGGGTAATCCTACGTGCGAGCAGTACTTC.

The chain uses TRBV6-4 and TRBJ1-1; D remains ambiguous. This CDR3 is 13 amino acids long. The ends were cut back, 0 bases at V and 7 bases at J, with 9 bases in the middle. Germline V lookup: CDR1 MRHNA, CDR2 SNTAGT. CDR3 bases: TGTGCCAGCAGTGACTCGGACCGGGGTGAAGCTTTCTTT. Translating it yields CASSDSDRGEAFF.

V usage is TRBV28 and J usage is TRBJ2-1; TRBD2 aligns across 9 bases. The ends lost 10 bases at V and 7 bases at J; junction bases unmatched: 5. Looked up from germline, CDR1 is MDHEN and CDR2 is SYDVKM. The CDR3 loop spans 12 amino acids. In DNA, the CDR3 is TGTGCCACCGGACTAGCGACTAATGAGCAGTTCTTC. Amino acid sequence: CATGLATNEQFF.

The gene calls are TRBV27 and TRBJ2-7, with D perhaps TRBD1 (6 bases). The V end lost 0 bases, the J end lost 6 bases, and 12 bases lay between the germline ends. CDR1 and CDR2 (germline): MNHEY, SMNVEV (reference sequence). This CDR3 has 14 amino acids. The chain's CDR3 is CASSLSGDMSEQYF. CDR3 coding DNA: TGTGCCAGCAGTTTATCTGGGGACATGAGCGAGCAGTACTTC.

This chain links TRBV7-9 with TRBJ2-1; 10 bases agree with TRBD1. This CDR3 is built from 15 residues. Germline assignment: CDR1 SEHNR and CDR2 FQNEAQ (reference sequence). With V trimmed by 3 bases and J by 5 bases, 4 bases remained unmatched. The CDR3 region has the DNA TGTGCCAGCAGCTTGGGACAGGGGCGCGACAATGAGCAGTTCTTC. Translated, it gives CASSLGQGRDNEQFF.

CDR3: CASSVQGASTPTEQYF. CDR3 nucleotides: TGTGCCAGCAGCGTACAGGGGGCTAGCACGCCTACCGAGCAGTACTTC. This chain joins TRBV9 and TRBJ2-7; 8 positions agree with TRBD1. The germline V gene encodes CDR1 SGDLS and CDR2 YYNGEE. With V trimmed by 1 base and J by 6 bases, 12 bases remained unmatched. The CDR3 consists of 16 residues.

This sequence joins TRBV10-3 and TRBJ1-2, with D hard to call. The germline V and J ends were trimmed by 0 bases and 4 bases, with 12 bases remaining between them. The V gene's germline CDR1 is ENHRY and CDR2 SYGVKD. The CDR3 runs to 15 residues. The CDR3 spells CAISESMGRVYGYTF. In nucleotides, the CDR3 is TGTGCCATCAGTGAGTCGATGGGGAGGGTCTATGGCTACACCTTC.

V and J are TRBV19 and TRBJ1-2, with 8 positions matching TRBD1. This CDR3 is 14 amino acids long. Germline CDR1 reads LNHDA; CDR2 reads SQIVND (reference sequence). The V segment lost 4 bases and the J segment 5 bases; nucleotides outside the gene matches: 6. CDR3 loop: CASSTRTGRYGYTF. DNA for the CDR3: TGTGCCAGTAGTACCCGGACAGGGAGGTATGGCTACACCTTC.

The V call is TRBV9, the J call TRBJ2-2; 7 nucleotides line up with TRBD1. Trimming cost V 5 bases and J 5 bases; bases outside gene matches: 6. The CDR3 consists of 14 residues. Per germline, CDR1 SGDLS and CDR2 YYNGEE. The CDR3 loop reads CASSRDRATGELFF. The CDR3 DNA reads as TGTGCCAGCAGTCGCGACAGGGCGACCGGGGAGCTGTTTTTT.

The gene calls are TRBV5-1 and TRBJ2-3; TRBD2 matches 12 bases. Per germline, CDR1 SGHRS and CDR2 YFSETQ. This CDR3 is 15 amino acids long. The V gene end was trimmed by 4 bases and the J gene end by 6 bases; junction bases not matched to a gene: 6. CDR3 region: CASSPPLAGGDTQYF. The CDR3 DNA follows: TGCGCCAGCAGCCCCCCCCTAGCGGGAGGGGATACGCAGTATTTT.

The V and J genes are TRBV29-1 and TRBJ2-2; 8 bases align to TRBD2. After removal of 3 bases from V and 8 bases from J, the junction contained 17 bases not matched to a gene. CDR3 length equals 17 residues. Germline V gives CDR1 SQVTM, CDR2 ANQGSEA. In DNA, the CDR3 is TGCAGCGTTGATTCAGGCGGCCTAGCGGGTAATCCGGGGGAGCTGTTTTTT. Its protein product is CSVDSGGLAGNPGELFF.

This rearrangement joins TRBV7-3 to TRBJ1-2, with 12 bases that match TRBD1. This CDR3 contains 15 residues. V lost 5 bases to trimming and J lost 4 bases; unmatched junction nucleotides: 5. CDR1 SGHTA and CDR2 FQGTGA come from the germline V gene. CDR3 loop: CASSTGTGGTYGYTF. The DNA of the CDR3 is TGTGCCAGCAGCACCGGGACAGGGGGCACCTATGGCTACACCTTC.

This clone appeared once. The rearrangement joins TRBV4-1 to TRBJ2-7; 13 nucleotides align to TRBD2. Per germline, CDR1 MGHRA and CDR2 YSYEKL. J lost 1 base, V lost 4 bases, and 13 bases had no gene match. The CDR3 has 19 residues. The DNA of the CDR3 is TGCGCCAGCAGCCGGGGAGGATTACTAGCGGGAGGGCCGTCCTACGAGCAGTACTTC. This sequence encodes CASSRGGLLAGGPSYEQYF.

The chain carries TRBV15 and TRBJ1-2; D gene ambiguous. This CDR3 has 17 residues. Trimming removed 1 base from V and 3 bases from J, with 18 bases in between. Germline-derived CDR1 and CDR2 are LNHNV and YYDKDF (reference sequence). The CDR3 sequence is CATSRVGSGANDYGYTF. The CDR3, as DNA: TGTGCCACCAGCAGAGTAGGGAGCGGCGCGAATGACTATGGCTACACCTTC. Supplemented by reference TRBV15 and TRBJ1-2, the full variable domain reads DAMVIQNPRYQVTQFGKPVTLSCSQTLNHNVMYWYQQKSSQAPKLLFHYYDKDFNNEADTPDNFQSRRPNTSFCFLDIRSPGLGDTAMYLCATSRVGSGANDYGYTFGSGTRLTVV.

The chain is built from TRBV5-1 and TRBJ1-2; 10 bases agree with TRBD1. The CDR3 consists of 18 residues. The J segment lost 4 bases and the V segment lost 3 bases, leaving 15 bases of the junction unmatched. From germline, CDR1 is SGHRS and CDR2 YFSETQ. The CDR3 spells CASSSRSTGGNSRYGYTF. The DNA for the CDR3 is TGCGCCAGCAGCTCTAGATCGACAGGGGGCAACAGCCGCTATGGCTACACCTTC.

The chain carries TRBV5-4 and TRBJ1-2; no clear D gene. V lost 0 bases, J lost 5 bases, and 8 bases lay in between. This CDR3 is built from 13 residues. Per the germline V gene, CDR1 is SGHNT and CDR2 is YYREEE (reference sequence). The CDR3 DNA reads TGTGCCAGCAGCTTGGACCGGGAGTATGGCTACACCTTC. This gives the protein CASSLDREYGYTF. The full variable domain, rest sourced from reference TRBV5-4 and TRBJ1-2, is ETGVTQSPTHLIKTRGQQVTLRCSSQSGHNTVSWYQQALGQGPQFIFQYYREEENGRGNFPPRFSGLQFPNYSSELNVNALELDDSALYLCASSLDREYGYTFGSGTRLTVV.

This clone appeared a few times. This chain connects TRBV6-1 to TRBJ1-1; 7 bases align to TRBD1. CDR1 MNHNS and CDR2 SASEGT come from the germline V gene. This CDR3 has 14 amino acids. V lost 6 bases, J lost 3 bases, and 7 bases stayed unmatched. This CDR3 reads CASRGQLWDTEAFF. In DNA form, the CDR3 reads TGTGCCAGCAGGGGACAGCTTTGGGACACTGAAGCTTTCTTT.

The chain has TRBV5-1 and TRBJ2-1, with D maybe TRBD2 (6 bases). Trimming shortened V by 2 bases and J by 0 bases, and 12 bases separated the two germline ends. The CDR3 loop spans 16 amino acids. Germline assignment: CDR1 SGHRS and CDR2 YFSETQ. This CDR3 is CASSLSGSSSYNEQFF. As DNA, the CDR3 is TGCGCCAGCAGCTTAAGCGGGTCGAGCTCCTACAATGAGCAGTTCTTC.

The chain recombines TRBV5-1 with TRBJ1-1, with unresolved D. Trimming removed 4 bases from V and 3 bases from J, with 7 bases in between. Germline V gene lookup returns CDR1 SGHRS and CDR2 YFSETQ. This CDR3 contains 12 residues. The CDR3 coding sequence is TGCGCCAGCAGCCGAGATTACACTGAAGCTTTCTTT. This translates into CASSRDYTEAFF. The full variable domain, rest sourced from reference TRBV5-1 and TRBJ1-1, is KAGVTQTPRYLIKTRGQQVTLSCSPISGHRSVSWYQQTPGQGLQFLFEYFSETQRNKGNFPGRFSGRQFSNSRSEMNVSTLELGDSALYLCASSRDYTEAFFGQGTRLTVV.

This clone was observed once. This chain links TRBV7-9 with TRBJ1-6; maybe TRBD1 (6 bases). This CDR3 has 14 amino acids. With 1 base removed from V and 10 bases from J, the gap between germline ends came to 11 bases. Germline V CDR1 and CDR2: SEHNR, FQNEAQ (reference sequence). CDR3 sequence reads: CASSLVAGGSPLHF. The CDR3 bases are TGTGCCAGCAGCTTAGTCGCGGGGGGCTCACCCCTCCACTTT. Full variable domain (missing parts from reference TRBV7-9 and TRBJ1-6): DTGVSQNPRHKITKRGQNVTFRCDPISEHNRLYWYRQTLGQGPEFLTYFQNEAQLEKSRLLSDRFSAERPKGSFSTLEIQRTEQGDSAMYLCASSLVAGGSPLHFGNGTRLTVT.

This clone has more than one count but fewer than ten. A far larger clone is one nucleotide away, so this likely arose from a read error. The rearrangement joins TRBV11-3 to TRBJ2-7, with 8 bases that match TRBD1. Germline trimming cut 5 bases from V and 7 bases from J; bases unmatched to any gene: 7. CDR3 length equals 13 residues. Per the germline V gene, CDR1 is SGHNT and CDR2 is YENEEA. CDR3 nucleotide sequence: TGTGCCAGCAGCCAAAGGACAGGGAGGGAGCAGTACTTC. Translating it yields CASSQRTGREQYF.

This sequence joins TRBV9 and TRBJ2-1, with D possibly being TRBD1 (5 bases). V was pared by 3 bases and J by 0 bases, with 7 bases between. Per germline, CDR1 SGDLS and CDR2 YYNGEE. There are 14 residues in the CDR3. The CDR3 is CASSGQSSYNEQFF. The CDR3 DNA follows: TGTGCCAGCAGCGGACAGAGCTCCTACAATGAGCAGTTCTTC.

V usage is TRBV7-9 and J usage is TRBJ2-7, with 7 bases aligning to TRBD1. The germline CDR1 and CDR2 sequences are SEHNR and FQNEAQ (reference sequence). After removal of 1 base from V and 5 bases from J, the junction contained 8 bases not matched to a gene. The CDR3 totals 15 residues. The CDR3 nucleotides read TGTGCCAGCAGCTTAGGACAGGGCGGACAGAACGAGCAGTACTTC. It is translated as CASSLGQGGQNEQYF.

The V call is TRBV14, the J call TRBJ1-3, with D possibly being TRBD1 (5 bases). The CDR3 is 13 amino acids. V was cut by 4 bases and J by 4 bases, with 8 bases left in between. Germline V CDR1 and CDR2: SGHDN, FVKESK. CDR3 sequence reads: CASSPGVGNTIYF. CDR3 coding DNA: TGTGCCAGCAGCCCGGGGGTCGGAAACACCATATATTTT. Full variable domain (remainder filled in from reference TRBV14 and TRBJ1-3): EAGVTQFPSHSVIEKGQTVTLRCDPISGHDNLYWYRRVMGKEIKFLLHFVKESKQDESGMPNNRFLAERTGGTYSTLKVQPAELEDSGVYFCASSPGVGNTIYFGEGSWLTVV.

The chain links TRBV11-3 to TRBJ2-1, with 10 bases that match TRBD1. The germline CDR1 and CDR2 sequences are SGHNT and YENEEA. V dropped 3 bases and J dropped 7; count of bases not matched to a gene: 9. This CDR3 region has 16 residues. The CDR3 region is CASSLGRDRGGNEQFF. In DNA form, the CDR3 reads TGTGCCAGCAGCTTGGGCCGGGACAGGGGTGGGAATGAGCAGTTCTTC.

As DNA, the CDR3 is TGCGCCAGCAGTACACCGGGACTAGACGCCGCGCACTACGAGCAGTACTTC. Translating it yields CASSTPGLDAAHYEQYF. This chain joins TRBV5-1 and TRBJ2-7; 8 bases align to TRBD2. Germline CDR1 reads SGHRS; CDR2 reads YFSETQ. V shed 5 bases and J 3 bases; nucleotides not matched to a gene: 16. This CDR3 has 17 amino acids.

The V gene is TRBV5-1, the J gene TRBJ2-4, with 11 bases aligning to TRBD1. The germline gives CDR1 SGHRS, CDR2 YFSETQ. The V and J ends lost 3 bases and 8 bases, in that order; junction bases with no gene match: 4. The CDR3 runs to 14 residues. The CDR3 coding sequence is TGCGCCAGCAGCTCGGGACAGGGGGGAGACATTCAGTACTTC. Translated: CASSSGQGGDIQYF.